This TCR beta chain was retrieved from a study of blood T cells in healthy people across ages. Study-wide findings and caveats: Any changes in expanded clonotypes were possibly confounded, as donor CMV status remained unknown.

It was with a sample-barcoded 5' primer and a J-beta primer mix that a second PCR of about 7 to 12 cycles was run. TCRdb analysed the 5' RACE reads with MiXCR anew, one entry per CDR3 protein. The table lists some 370,000 distinct CDR3 sequences, approximately 52% of them singletons. This clonotype came up a few times. As yet, its antigen is unknown. V was cut by 0 bases and J by 7 bases, with 10 bases left in between. This CDR3 spans 13 amino acids. Germline V gene data show CDR1 as SGHRS and CDR2 as YFSETQ. The chain recombines TRBV5-1 with TRBJ1-2; D uncertain. The source material was blood. This sequence was found in a man aged 60 to 75 in good health. CDR3 sequence reads: CASSLAGLSGYTF. The DNA for the CDR3 is TGCGCCAGCAGCTTGGCCGGACTCTCTGGCTACACCTTC.